These 10 T cell receptor beta chains came from one sample sequenced in a study of blood T cell repertoires in COVID-19 (dated by TCRdb to 2020 to 2022). Library generation was performed with the immunoSEQ multiplex PCR assay. Held by TCRdb, this immuneACCESS table contains in-frame sequences only and omits some clones. Under half of the omission traces to an unresolved V gene where checked; the cause of the rest is unknown. The sample contains around 100,000 clones, 65% to 85% of them found a single time. The ten most abundant clones make up around 6.9% of the sample. Sequencing was carried out using peripheral blood. The receptors shown here come from a man aged 60-69 years with acute or convalescent COVID-19.

The chain joins TRBV9 to TRBJ1-3, with D tentatively TRBD1 (6 bases). Germline V lookup: CDR1 SGDLS, CDR2 YYNGEE. V was trimmed by 4 bases and J by 4 bases, leaving 21 bases between them. This CDR3 is built from 17 residues. The CDR3 loop is CASSPQERGGPGNTIYF. The CDR3 coding sequence is TGTGCCAGCAGCCCCCAGGAACGGGGGGGCCCCGGAAACACCATATATTTT.

The chain couples TRBV19 to TRBJ2-5; 11 bases match TRBD2. V lost 9 bases to trimming and J lost 2 bases; unmatched junction nucleotides: 5. The CDR3 contains 14 residues. Germline V gene data show CDR1 as LNHDA and CDR2 as SQIVND (reference sequence). Here the CDR3 DNA reads TGTGCCAGCAACTTAGCGGGGGGGCAAGAGACCCAGTACTTC. Protein sequence: CASNLAGGQETQYF.

The chain uses TRBV10-1 and TRBJ2-7, with TRBD1 matching over 7 bases. This CDR3 comprises 14 residues. Germline loops: CDR1 WNHNN, CDR2 SYGVQD (reference sequence). With 0 bases clipped from V and 4 bases from J, the junction kept 3 bases outside the gene matches. The CDR3, as DNA: TGCGCCAGCAGTGAGTCGGGACAGTCTTACGAGCAGTACTTC. Translation: CASSESGQSYEQYF.

This clone was detected only a few times. V and J are TRBV2 and TRBJ2-1, with 10 positions matching TRBD2. The germline V gene encodes CDR1 SNHLY and CDR2 FYNNEI. This CDR3 is built from 15 residues. The junction had 8 bases not matched to a gene; V was cut back by 4 bases and J by 8 bases. For the CDR3, the DNA is TGTGCCAGCAGTGGACAGCGGGGGGGCCTCGATGAGCAGTTCTTC. This encodes CASSGQRGGLDEQFF.

The gene calls are TRBV30 and TRBJ2-1; D possibly corresponds to TRBD2 (5 bases). The V end lost 0 bases, the J end lost 0 bases, and 12 bases lay between the germline ends. CDR3 size: 16 residues. The germline V gene encodes CDR1 GTSNPN and CDR2 SVGIG (reference sequence). The CDR3 DNA reads as TGTGCCTGGAGTGTATCTCCGGGGAGCTCCTACAATGAGCAGTTCTTC. Translating it yields CAWSVSPGSSYNEQFF.

This chain uses TRBV5-1 with TRBJ2-2; tentatively, D is TRBD2 (5 bases). The V gene lost 4 bases and the J gene lost 6 bases, with 19 bases spanning the gap. The CDR3 spans 16 residues. Germline V CDR1 and CDR2: SGHRS, YFSETQ. CDR3 coding DNA: TGCGCCAGCAGCCCTACAACTTCGACGGGATCCGGGGAGCTGTTTTTT. Amino acids: CASSPTTSTGSGELFF.

This clone has just one count. The chain joins TRBV19 to TRBJ1-3; the D is unclear. V shed 3 bases and J shed 0 bases, with 6 bases lying between them. The CDR3 runs to 14 residues. Germline CDR1 is LNHDA and CDR2 is SQIVND (reference sequence). CDR3 DNA: TGTGCCAGTAGTATTCCGGGCTCTGGAAACACCATATATTTT. It yields the protein CASSIPGSGNTIYF.

This chain links TRBV20-1 with TRBJ1-1; possible D gene TRBD1, 5 bases. The CDR3 is 13 residues long. Trimming took off 3 bases at V and 3 bases at J, with 11 bases between the two ends. Germline CDR1 DFQATT, CDR2 SNEGSKA (reference sequence). CDR3 DNA sequence: TGCAGTGCTAGTACGTGGGGGGACACTGAAGCTTTCTTT. It encodes CSASTWGDTEAFF.

The chain uses TRBV13 and TRBJ2-1, with TRBD2 matching over 11 bases. CDR3 size: 18 residues. The trim removed 5 bases at V and 7 bases at J, leaving 16 bases unmatched. The V gene's germline CDR1 is PRHDT and CDR2 FYEKMQ (reference sequence). The CDR3 here is CASSPRTLLAGVNNEQFF. In DNA, the CDR3 is TGTGCCAGCAGCCCCCGCACCTTACTAGCGGGGGTGAATAATGAGCAGTTCTTC. The full variable domain, in which reference TRBV13 and TRBJ2-1 provide the parts outside the CDR3, is AAGVIQSPRHLIKEKRETATLKCYPIPRHDTVYWYQQGPGQDPQFLISFYEKMQSDKGSIPDRFSAQQFSDYHSELNMSSLELGDSALYFCASSPRTLLAGVNNEQFFGPGTRLTVL.

The chain carries TRBV5-1 and TRBJ1-6; weak D call: TRBD1 (6 bases). Trimming stripped 4 bases from V and 9 bases from J, with 23 bases between. Germline assignment: CDR1 SGHRS and CDR2 YFSETQ. The CDR3 sequence is 17 residues long. CDR3 sequence reads: CASSRAPEQGGFSPLHF. As DNA, the CDR3 is TGCGCCAGCAGCCGCGCACCCGAACAGGGTGGTTTTTCACCCCTCCACTTT.